The 17 T cell receptor beta chains below all came from one sample that was sequenced in a study of blood T cells in healthy people across ages. Primers used in a second PCR of roughly 6 to 12 cycles were a sample-barcoded 5' primer and a J-beta primer mix. TCRdb reprocessed the 5' RACE reads with MiXCR, giving one entry per CDR3 protein. Of hundreds of thousands of distinct CDR3 sequences listed, around 48% were seen once; the top ten hold under 35%. The sequenced sample was blood. The receptors originated from a woman in her sixties in good health.

The chain has TRBV28 and TRBJ1-6; D is undetermined. The CDR3 totals 15 residues. V lost 6 bases, J lost 7 bases, and 16 bases lay in between. Germline lookup yields CDR1 MDHEN and CDR2 SYDVKM. CDR3 DNA sequence: TGTGCCAGCAGGCCGGCAGCAAGACCGAATTCACCCCTCCACTTT. Translating it yields CASRPAARPNSPLHF.

This clonotype has just a few counts. V and J are TRBV4-2 and TRBJ2-7, with D perhaps given as TRBD1 or TRBD2 (5 bases each). The V and J ends lost 6 bases and 1 base respectively, with 16 bases between them. CDR1 is LGHNA and CDR2 is YNFKEQ in the germline V gene. This CDR3 region has 15 residues. CDR3 region: CASRRETGRSYEQYF. CDR3 bases: TGTGCCAGCAGACGGGAAACGGGGCGATCCTACGAGCAGTACTTC.

This clonotype was observed a handful of times. The chain has TRBV5-6 and TRBJ2-1, with 10 bases lining up with TRBD2. Per germline, CDR1 SGHDT and CDR2 YYEEEE. The CDR3 totals 16 residues. J was trimmed by 7 bases and V by 0 bases; bases with no gene match: 7. This chain's CDR3 is CASSLAAGLALNEQFF. In DNA form, the CDR3 reads TGTGCCAGCAGCTTGGCCGCGGGACTAGCGTTAAATGAGCAGTTCTTC.

J is TRBJ2-1 and V is TRBV20-1; a possible D gene is TRBD1 (6 bases). The germline CDR1 and CDR2 sequences are DFQATT and SNEGSKA (reference sequence). The V gene lost 2 bases and the J gene lost 1 base, with 15 bases spanning the gap. The CDR3 spans 16 residues. The CDR3 nucleotides are TGCAGTGCTAGACCCCTCCGAGGGGGTTCCTACAATGAGCAGTTCTTC. Translating it yields CSARPLRGGSYNEQFF.

There are a few counts of this clonotype. The chain links TRBV20-1 to TRBJ1-2, with a possible D match to TRBD1 (5 bases). Germline CDR1 DFQATT, CDR2 SNEGSKA (reference sequence). V lost 0 bases and J 4 bases, leaving 9 bases between the germline ends. There are 13 residues in the CDR3. The CDR3 DNA sequence: TGCAGTGCTAGAGACGGGGACTTCTATGGCTACACCTTC. It specifies CSARDGDFYGYTF.

This clonotype was detected a few times. This rearrangement joins TRBV20-1 to TRBJ2-1, with 9 nucleotides matching TRBD2. Trimming removed 0 bases from V and 7 bases from J; junction bases left unmatched: 7. Germline assignment: CDR1 DFQATT and CDR2 SNEGSKA (reference sequence). This CDR3 region has 15 residues. The CDR3 coding sequence is TGCAGTGCTAGAGATCCGGCGGGAGGGTGGAATGAGCAGTTCTTC. Translation gives CSARDPAGGWNEQFF.

This clonotype was found a few times. The chain links TRBV11-1 to TRBJ2-5; 8 nucleotides agree with TRBD1. Germline V gene sequence: CDR1 SGHAT, CDR2 FQDESV (reference sequence). This CDR3 spans 13 amino acids. After removal of 3 bases from V and 11 bases from J, the junction contained 8 bases not matched to a gene. CDR3 loop: CASSFTTGGEQYF. As DNA, the CDR3 is TGTGCCAGCAGCTTTACCACAGGGGGAGAGCAGTACTTC. Combining the CDR3 with reference TRBV11-1 and TRBJ2-5 gives the whole variable domain EAEVAQSPRYKITEKSQAVAFWCDPISGHATLYWYRQILGQGPELLVQFQDESVVDDSQLPKDRFSAERLKGVDSTLKIQPAELGDSAMYLCASSFTTGGEQYFGPGTRLLVL.

With regard to this clonotype: The conserved phenylalanine or tryptophan normally closing the CDR3 is absent here, so this likely arose from a read error. This chain uses TRBV6-1 with TRBJ2-7; tentatively, D is TRBD1 (6 bases). From germline, CDR1 is MNHNS and CDR2 SASEGT. This CDR3 has 18 residues. V was trimmed by 0 bases and J by 2 bases, leaving 20 bases between them. The CDR3 nucleotides are TGTGCCAGCAGTGAAGCGATGGGTGGGCCAGGGGTAACCTACGAGCAGTACTGC. Translation gives CASSEAMGGPGVTYEQYC.

This chain links TRBV20-1 with TRBJ1-2; D not resolved. The CDR3 consists of 13 residues. V was trimmed by 3 bases and J by 4 bases, leaving 12 bases between them. The germline V gene has CDR1 DFQATT and CDR2 SNEGSKA (reference sequence). As DNA, the CDR3 is TGCAGTGCTAGGTGGGCAGCATCCTATGGCTACACCTTC. Translating it yields CSARWAASYGYTF.

On this clonotype: This clone may be a read error of a much larger clone one base away. The chain couples TRBV20-1 to TRBJ2-1; the match to TRBD1 covers 8 bases. The CDR3 loop spans 15 amino acids. V was pared by 0 bases and J by 5 bases, with 6 bases of the junction left unmatched. Per the germline V gene, CDR1 is DFQATT and CDR2 is SNEGSKA (reference sequence). CDR3 loop: CSARDRAGGNNEQFF. The CDR3 DNA sequence: TGCAGTGCTAGAGACCGGGCAGGGGGCAACAATGAGCAGTTCTTC.

This clonotype was observed a few times. At one end the junction does not follow the germline gene, possibly because of a read error. V is TRBV7-9 and J is TRBJ2-7; 9 bases line up with TRBD2. Germline loops: CDR1 SEHNR, CDR2 FQNEAQ (reference sequence). The CDR3 spans 15 residues. The CDR3 loop is CASSVAGAGSYEQYF. CDR3 nucleotide sequence: TGTGCCAGCAGCGTAGCGGGAGCTGGCTCCTACGAGCAGTACTTC.

The J gene is TRBJ2-3, the V gene TRBV6-1; a possible D gene is TRBD1 (6 bases). Trimming left V 6 bases short and J 4 bases short, with 20 bases between. The CDR3 covers 16 residues. The germline V gene encodes CDR1 MNHNS and CDR2 SASEGT. The CDR3 coding sequence is TGTGCCAGCAGCGAACAAACAGGGTGGTTCCCAGATACGCAGTATTTT. Protein: CASSEQTGWFPDTQYF.

This clonotype was seen only a few times. V usage is TRBV6-2 or TRBV6-3 and J usage is TRBJ2-7; D is unclear. The CDR3 length is 13 residues. Trimming took 4 bases from V and 2 from J, leaving 9 bases between them. Germline CDR1 is MNHEY and CDR2 is SVGEGT. CDR3 DNA: TGTGCCAGCAGTTCATCCCTACCCTACGAGCAGTACTTC. Its translation: CASSSSLPYEQYF.

This clonotype has more than one count but fewer than ten. The genes are TRBV11-1 and TRBJ2-5; 8 nucleotides match TRBD2. The CDR3 spans 14 residues. Germline lookup yields CDR1 SGHAT and CDR2 FQDESV (reference sequence). V trimming: 4 bases; J trimming: 11 bases; junction bases outside the gene matches: 12. The CDR3 sequence is CASSSGLGSLEQYF. The CDR3 DNA sequence: TGTGCCAGCAGCTCGGGACTAGGGAGCTTAGAGCAGTACTTC.

This clonotype came up a few times. CDR3 loop: CASSFGGGRDTDTQYF. In DNA form, the CDR3 reads TGTGCCAGCAGCTTCGGTGGCGGGAGAGACACAGATACGCAGTATTTT. The chain carries TRBV7-9 and TRBJ2-3, with 7 nucleotides matching TRBD2. Germline CDR1 and CDR2: SEHNR and FQNEAQ (reference sequence). This CDR3 has 16 amino acids. Trimming removed 3 bases from V and 2 bases from J; junction bases left unmatched: 8.

Regarding this clonotype: The junction and the germline gene differ at one end; a read error may be behind it. The V and J genes are TRBV5-1 and TRBJ2-7; no clear D gene. CDR1 is SGHRS and CDR2 is YFSETQ in the germline V gene. This CDR3 contains 13 residues. The CDR3 DNA is TGCGCCAGCAGCTTGGGACCCTCCAACGAGCAGTACTTC. Amino acid sequence: CASSLGPSNEQYF.

CDR3 sequence reads: CASSVPSVNTGELFF. The CDR3 DNA sequence: TGTGCCAGCAGTGTCCCTAGCGTGAACACCGGGGAGCTGTTTTTT. The gene calls are TRBV2 and TRBJ2-2; TRBD2 is a possible D gene (6 bases). Germline assignment: CDR1 SNHLY and CDR2 FYNNEI. Trimming pared 4 bases from V and 1 base from J, leaving 10 bases between. The CDR3 contains 15 residues. The variable domain in full, completed from reference TRBV2 and TRBJ2-2, reads EPEVTQTPSHQVTQMGQEVILRCVPISNHLYFYWYRQILGQKVEFLVSFYNNEISEKSEIFDDQFSVERPDGSNFTLKIRSTKLEDSAMYFCASSVPSVNTGELFFGEGSRLTVL.